This T cell receptor (beta chain) was captured by sequencing in a study of blood T cell repertoires in COVID-19. Study background: Acute and convalescent COVID-19 samples came from the United States, Italy and Spain. T cells, B-cell-depleted T cells, or PBMCs supplied cDNA or gDNA.

Clones were sequenced by immunoSEQ multiplex PCR, and TCRdb holds only the in-frame ones, with some missing. The sample comprises around 160,000 clones, 80% to 85% of which are singletons, and 5.8% rests with the top ten. Enrolled through a virtual design, the participants were between about 18 and 100 years of age and came from fewer than 30 US areas. Cohorts were determined from participant-reported clinical history. Input material: PBMCs or T cells enriched from blood (not recorded which). This TCR derives from a woman aged 45-59 years who had been exposed to COVID-19.

CDR3 bases: TGTGCCAGCAGGTCTTCCTACGAGCAGTACTTC. Its protein is CASRSSYEQYF. V gene TRBV7-2 combines with J gene TRBJ2-7; D is undetermined. The germline gives CDR1 SGHTA, CDR2 FQGNSA. The CDR3 covers 11 residues. V shed 6 bases and J shed 1 base, with 4 bases lying between them.